This T cell receptor beta chain was found in a study of shared clonotypes between healthy human individuals. General study findings and limits: Among donors, clonotype sharing was expected to be affected by sequencing depth. Sampling was confined to blood; repertoires within tissues likely differ.

Execution of the assay was at deep level. Generated by immunoSEQ multiplex PCR, the TCRdb table keeps only in-frame clones and is missing some. In the table there are approximately 1.5 million clones, around 98.5% of which are singletons. On this clone: No antigen is known for it. An end of the junction differs from the germline gene, which may be a read error. Other DNA sequences in the same sample also yield this CDR3.

CDR1 is KGHSH and CDR2 is LQKENI in the germline V gene. The CDR3 is made up of 15 amino acids. The sequence was obtained from a man aged 25 to 40 in good health. The specimen sequenced was naive CD4+ T cells sorted from blood. Specified subset: CD45RA+ positively selected. V usage is TRBV18 and J usage is TRBJ2-5, with 9 bases lining up with TRBD1. CDR3 nucleotide sequence: TGTGCCAGCTCTCCACCGGGACAGGGTAAAGAGACCCAGTACTTC. Its translation is CASSPPGQGKETQYF.